A single sample is the source of the 19 T cell receptor beta chains below, sequenced in a study of blood T cell repertoires in COVID-19. TCRdb keeps only in-frame clones here, not all; method: immunoSEQ multiplex PCR. The sample includes around 170,000 clones, over 80% seen only once; the top ten take 2.5% to 3%. Sequencing input: peripheral blood. All receptors derive from an older woman with acute or convalescent COVID-19.

CDR3 in DNA: TGTGCCAGCGGAAACAGGGACCGAGAGACCCAGTACTTC. This translates into CASGNRDRETQYF. This chain connects TRBV5-8 to TRBJ2-5, with TRBD1 as a possible D gene (6 bases). Trimming took 7 bases from V and 4 from J, leaving 14 bases between them. Per the germline V gene, CDR1 is SGHTS and CDR2 is YDEGEE. This CDR3 has 13 residues.

The V and J genes are TRBV7-8 and TRBJ1-4; 8 nucleotides agree with TRBD1. Trimming took 4 bases from V and 8 from J; bases not matched to a gene: 6. The CDR3 consists of 14 residues. Germline lookup yields CDR1 SGHVS and CDR2 FQNEAQ. In DNA form, the CDR3 reads TGTGCCAGCAGCTCTGGACAGGGTAGGGAAAAACTGTTTTTT. Translated, it gives CASSSGQGREKLFF.

The chain couples TRBV28 to TRBJ2-5, with 14 nucleotides matching TRBD2. The CDR3 is made up of 16 amino acids. The J segment lost 5 bases and the V segment lost 3 bases, leaving 5 bases of the junction unmatched. CDR1 and CDR2 from the germline V gene are MDHEN and SYDVKM. The CDR3 spells CASSFGLAGGLETQYF. The DNA of the CDR3 is TGTGCCAGCAGTTTTGGACTAGCGGGGGGACTGGAGACCCAGTACTTC. The whole variable domain, remainder taken from reference TRBV28 and TRBJ2-5, is DVKVTQSSRYLVKRTGEKVFLECVQDMDHENMFWYRQDPGLGLRLIYFSYDVKMKEKGDIPEGYSVSREKKERFSLILESASTNQTSMYLCASSFGLAGGLETQYFGPGTRLLVL.

V usage is TRBV5-1 and J usage is TRBJ2-3, with 11 positions matching TRBD2. This CDR3 is built from 15 residues. Trimming took 1 base from V and 4 from J; bases not matched to a gene: 2. The V gene's germline CDR1 is SGHRS and CDR2 YFSETQ. The chain's CDR3 is CASSLTSGGPDTQYF. CDR3 DNA: TGCGCCAGCAGCTTGACTAGCGGGGGTCCAGATACGCAGTATTTT.

The chain links TRBV19 to TRBJ1-2, with D perhaps TRBD1 (6 bases). Trimming removed 2 bases at V and 0 bases at J, with 19 bases between. There are 18 residues in the CDR3. CDR1 is LNHDA, CDR2 SQIVND, per germline (reference sequence). CDR3 nucleotide sequence: TGTGCCAGTAGTATATTCCGGACAGCCTCGAGAACTAACTATGGCTACACCTTC. As protein: CASSIFRTASRTNYGYTF.

The chain links TRBV11-2 to TRBJ1-1, with D possibly matching TRBD1 (6 bases). V was trimmed by 5 bases and J by 0 bases, leaving 19 bases between them. Germline V gene lookup returns CDR1 SGHAT and CDR2 FQNNGV. The CDR3 consists of 17 residues. Written as DNA, the CDR3 is TGTGCCAGCAGCAGATTCAGGGGCCGAAAAATGAACACTGAAGCTTTCTTT. Encoded protein: CASSRFRGRKMNTEAFF.

This sequence joins TRBV6-5 and TRBJ1-1; D is possibly TRBD1 (6 bases). This CDR3 contains 15 residues. Germline CDR1 MNHEY, CDR2 SVGAGI. V was clipped by 0 bases and J by 0 bases, with 8 bases between them. The DNA of the CDR3 is TGTGCCAGCAGTTACTCGACAGGCATGAACACTGAAGCTTTCTTT. Translating it yields CASSYSTGMNTEAFF.

The rearrangement joins TRBV3-1 (or the pseudogene TRBV3-2) to TRBJ1-2, with D possibly being TRBD1 (6 bases). This CDR3 comprises 16 residues. From germline, CDR1 is LGHDT and CDR2 YNNKEL (reference sequence). Trimming stripped 2 bases from V and 2 bases from J, with 15 bases between. CDR3 protein: CASSQTRGAGNYGYTF. The CDR3 coding sequence is TGTGCCAGCAGCCAAACCCGGGGGGCGGGGAACTATGGCTACACCTTC.

The chain joins TRBV10-2 to TRBJ2-3; 11 bases map to TRBD2. Germline CDR1 and CDR2: WSHSY and SAAADI. With 8 bases clipped from V and 6 bases from J, the junction kept 7 bases outside the gene matches. The CDR3 is 14 residues long. In nucleotides, the CDR3 is TGCGCCAGCCACTTAGCGGGGGGGCCGGATACGCAGTATTTT. This translates into CASHLAGGPDTQYF.

This clone turned up a few times. The CDR3 DNA is TGTGCCAGCACCCTTAGTCTGGGCTCACCGACTGAAGCTTTCTTT. Its protein is CASTLSLGSPTEAFF. V is TRBV11-1 and J is TRBJ1-1; D gene unclear. The V and J ends lost 7 bases and 5 bases respectively, with 20 bases between them. Germline V gene lookup returns CDR1 SGHAT and CDR2 FQDESV (reference sequence). The length of the CDR3 is 15 residues. Supplemented by reference TRBV11-1 and TRBJ1-1, the full variable domain reads EAEVAQSPRYKITEKSQAVAFWCDPISGHATLYWYRQILGQGPELLVQFQDESVVDDSQLPKDRFSAERLKGVDSTLKIQPAELGDSAMYLCASTLSLGSPTEAFFGQGTRLTVV.

V usage is TRBV28 and J usage is TRBJ1-6, with 7 positions matching TRBD1. The CDR3 is made up of 14 amino acids. Looked up from germline, CDR1 is MDHEN and CDR2 is SYDVKM. V trimming: 6 bases; J trimming: 7 bases; junction bases outside the gene matches: 6. The DNA of the CDR3 is TGTGCCAGCAGATCCTCAGGGGGGAATTCACCCCTCCACTTT. Its translation is CASRSSGGNSPLHF.

This chain links TRBV19 with TRBJ2-7; tentatively, D is TRBD1 (6 bases). V gave up 3 bases and J gave up 2 bases, with 11 bases separating them. Germline V gives CDR1 LNHDA, CDR2 SQIVND (reference sequence). The CDR3 is 14 amino acids. CDR3: CASSIRQAAYEQYF. CDR3 DNA sequence: TGTGCCAGTAGTATCAGACAGGCCGCCTACGAGCAGTACTTC.

V and J are TRBV6-5 and TRBJ1-1; TRBD1 matches at 9 bases. CDR1 is MNHEY, CDR2 SVGAGI, per germline. Germline trimming cut 6 bases from V and 4 bases from J; bases unmatched to any gene: 0. This CDR3 comprises 12 residues. The CDR3 DNA is TGTGCCAGCAGGGACAGGGGCACTGAAGCTTTCTTT. Amino acids: CASRDRGTEAFF.

This sequence joins TRBV9 and TRBJ2-5, with a possible D match to TRBD1 (6 bases). The germline V and J ends were trimmed by 0 bases and 2 bases, with 14 bases remaining between them. The length of the CDR3 is 16 residues. Germline lookup yields CDR1 SGDLS and CDR2 YYNGEE. This CDR3 is CASSVETGRPQETQYF. CDR3 nucleotides: TGTGCCAGCAGCGTAGAAACAGGGCGCCCGCAAGAGACCCAGTACTTC.

The V and J genes are TRBV2 and TRBJ2-1, with D possibly being TRBD2 (6 bases). V gave up 5 bases and J gave up 3 bases, with 11 bases separating them. The CDR3 spans 14 residues. From germline, CDR1 is SNHLY and CDR2 FYNNEI. The CDR3 DNA sequence: TGTGCCAGCAGTACCGGGACTGGCTACAATGAGCAGTTCTTC. Protein sequence: CASSTGTGYNEQFF.

The chain recombines TRBV6-2 or TRBV6-3 with TRBJ2-7; D is uncertain. This CDR3 is built from 13 residues. CDR1 and CDR2 from the germline V gene are MNHEY and SVGEGT. V was cut by 2 bases and J by 5 bases, with 10 bases left in between. CDR3 in amino acids: CASSYPIRDEQYF. The CDR3 coding sequence is TGTGCCAGCAGTTACCCGATCCGGGACGAGCAGTACTTC.

The chain couples TRBV5-4 to TRBJ2-7; 10 positions match TRBD1. From germline, CDR1 is SGHNT and CDR2 YYREEE (reference sequence). V was pared by 4 bases and J by 0 bases, with 7 bases of the junction left unmatched. This CDR3 spans 16 amino acids. CDR3 protein: CASSLPRTGGSYEQYF. CDR3 in DNA: TGTGCCAGCAGCCTCCCCCGGACAGGGGGCTCCTACGAGCAGTACTTC.

V is TRBV16 and J is TRBJ1-4, with 9 bases fitting TRBD1. The germline V gene has CDR1 KGHSY and CDR2 FQNENV. Trimming removed 2 bases from V and 8 bases from J; junction bases left unmatched: 6. CDR3 length: 15 amino acids. The CDR3 loop reads CASSQTGGAEEKLFF. Written as DNA, the CDR3 is TGTGCCAGCAGCCAAACAGGGGGCGCAGAGGAAAAACTGTTTTTT. Complete variable domain (other parts from reference TRBV16 and TRBJ1-4): GEEVAQTPKHLVRGEGQKAKLYCAPIKGHSYVFWYQQVLKNEFKFLISFQNENVFDETGMPKERFSAKCLPNSPCSLEIQATKLEDSAVYFCASSQTGGAEEKLFFGSGTQLSVL.

The rearrangement uses TRBV23-1 and TRBJ2-7; no clear D. TRBV23-1 is reported as an ORF; its role is uncertain. The CDR3 extends over 15 amino acids. Trimming stripped 0 bases from V and 3 bases from J, with 12 bases between. The CDR3: CASSQSETPYYEQYF. The CDR3 bases are TGCGCCAGCAGTCAATCAGAAACCCCCTACTACGAGCAGTACTTC.